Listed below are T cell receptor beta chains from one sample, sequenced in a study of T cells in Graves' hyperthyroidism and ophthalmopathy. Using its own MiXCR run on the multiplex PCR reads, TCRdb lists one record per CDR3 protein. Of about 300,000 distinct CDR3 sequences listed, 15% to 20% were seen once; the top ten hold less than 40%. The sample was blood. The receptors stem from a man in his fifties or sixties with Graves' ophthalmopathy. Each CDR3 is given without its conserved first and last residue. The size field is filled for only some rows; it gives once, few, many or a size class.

SAGRTNEKLF	NA	TRBJ1-4	TRBV29-1
ASSPPAGIRQETQY	many	TRBJ2-5	TRBV18
SAREPGRSEAF	NA	TRBJ1-1	TRBV20-1
ASSPSGREEQF	NA	TRBJ2-1	TRBV3-1
ASSHPNTQETQY	NA	TRBJ2-5	TRBV7-9
ASSVGRGGSGIVEQF	NA	TRBJ2-1	TRBV9
ASSVTGVSYNEQF	NA	TRBJ2-1	TRBV9
SVEVGRYEQY	NA	TRBJ2-7	TRBV29-1
ASSLDRINTEAF	few	TRBJ1-1	TRBV6-2/TRBV6-3
ASSYRTSGGEGYEQY	many	TRBJ2-7	TRBV6-5
ASSEGGDGTGELF	few	TRBJ2-2	TRBV6-1
ASIQAELAKNIQY	NA	TRBJ2-4	TRBV6-2/TRBV6-3
ASSLNSDSHEQY	NA	TRBJ2-7	TRBV11-2
ASSQVATGELF	NA	TRBJ2-2	TRBV14
ASSSTGADYGYT	NA	TRBJ1-2	TRBV27
ASSVEGRSTDTQY	medium-sized	TRBJ2-3	TRBV9